This paragraph covers one T cell receptor (beta chain) sequence. This clonotype was observed a handful of times. This receptor's antigen is unknown. Base qualities are not provided; no much larger clone lies one nucleotide away. Library generation was performed with 5' RACE. The reads were generated on an Illumina HiSeq 2500. A second PCR of roughly 7 to 11 cycles was run with a J-beta primer mix and a sample-barcoded 5' primer. A unique molecular identifier was introduced onto each TCR beta cDNA molecule by a template-switch 5' adaptor carrying 12 random nucleotides. Each sample yielded at least 2.5 million CDR3-containing paired-end reads. The Mint cDNA synthesis kit, primed by a TRBC-specific oligonucleotide, was used to synthesize first-strand cDNA from all RNA. Following uracil-DNA glycosylase treatment, a first 18-cycle PCR with universal primers M1SS and BC2_uni_R was performed on all cDNA. The published analysis was carried out like this. Each sample was normalized by randomly selecting 1 million high-quality reads, each carrying a distinct molecular identifier. Reads with shared molecular identifiers were discarded instead of being binned into consensus sequences. MiTCR, run with a Q25 quality threshold and the strictest error-elimination algorithm, handled CDR3 identification, clonotype clustering and error correction. A nonparametric unseen species model with Euler transformation was used to estimate a lower bound on total TCR beta diversity. The public reads were reanalyzed by TCRdb: fastp trimming at Q25, MiXCR alignment, in-frame beta chains only. Identical CDR3 protein sequences are pooled into one entry, listed with their most common genes and DNA. The V and J calls were not made by the authors but by TCRdb's processing. Here the sample has some 1,500,000 distinct CDR3 sequences; approximately 43% occur a single time. In total, the top ten clones hold just over 4% of the sample.

Systemically healthy Caucasian individuals from Russia, 39 in total and aged roughly 6 to 100 years, were included as donors. Each donor gave about 11 milliliters of peripheral blood, drawn into EDTA-treated Vacutainer tubes. Ficoll-Paque density-gradient centrifugation was used to isolate PBMCs, with at least 7 million per sample. Total RNA was extracted from PBMCs with Trizol reagent, with at least 5 micrograms obtained per sample. For every donor, flow cytometry on a PBMC aliquot measured the percentage of naive CD45RAhigh/CD27high T cells. Inclusive of the bounding cysteine and phenylalanine, the CDR3 is 16 residues long. CDR3 DNA is the only sequence kept; it has 48 bases, read in frame from the first base. V loses 1 base of germline sequence and J loses 2 bases, and the interval between the two ends is 15 bases. From a lookup of the germline V gene, CDR1 and CDR2 are SGDLS and YYNGEE. The data derive from a study of blood T cells in healthy people across ages (dated by TCRdb to the mid-2010s). A note on the overall study: In model experiments, template switching captured about one uniquely barcoded TCR beta cDNA molecule for every two T cells. Using the same blood draw, the study looked at two additional independent replicas of 1 million unique cDNA reads for two donors, one aged 18 to 30 and the other aged 80 or older. Donors were grouped into four age groups: young (average 16 years), middle-aged (over 35), aged (roughly 67) and long-lived (around 82). To avoid experimental bias, donors of different ages were randomly spread across the sequencing lanes. Age-related changes in TCR beta repertoire diversity were measured in the study by deep sequencing normalized with unique cDNA molecular identifiers.

Broader findings and caveats from the paper: Total diversity estimates from one million sequenced T cells were considered lower bounds and underestimates. Donor CMV infection status was unknown, potentially confounding age-related changes in expanded clonotypes. Compared with the aged group, more naive CD4+ T cells, fewer expanded clones and increased TCR diversity were shown by the long-lived group, suggesting age selection. As age increased, observed TCR beta diversity per million T cells dropped in a roughly linear way, and a significant reduction was already evident by age 40. The percentage of naive T cells measured by flow cytometry correlated strongly with observed TCR beta diversity. Bulk unsorted PBMC profiling prevented conclusive comparison of naive and antigen-experienced compartments.

The sample consisted of blood. The receptor was isolated from a woman between 18 and 30 years old in good health. The chain is assembled from TRBV9 and TRBJ1-1, with TRBD1 perhaps the D gene, on 5 matching bases. The CDR3 region has the sequence CASSVSRERRNTEAFF. The nucleotide sequence is given as TGTGCCAGCAGCGTAAGCAGGGAACGTAGAAACACTGAAGCTTTCTTT. Outside the CDR3, residues come from the reference TRBV9 and TRBJ1-1 proteins, so the full variable domain is: DSGVTQTPKHLITATGQRVTLRCSPRSGDLSVYWYQQSLDQGLQFLIQYYNGEERAKGNILERFSAQQFPDLHSELNLSSLELGDSALYFCASSVSRERRNTEAFFGQGTRLTVV.